The clone carrying this T cell receptor beta chain occurred a few times. Antigen unknown. Between the trimmed V and J ends, which lost 5 bases and 11 bases, there was a span of 19 bases. The CDR3 length is 14 residues. Germline CDR1 is SGHTA and CDR2 is FQGNSA. TCRdb fed the RACE reads into MiXCR, producing one record per CDR3 protein. The sample comprises approximately 350,000 distinct CDR3 sequences, just under 6.5% of which are singletons, and 4.5% to 6% rests with the top ten. These data originate in a study of human T cells and chemical hapten exposure. Study information: It was small differences in pooled library volume that mainly caused per-sample TCR yields to vary.

Time point specified: patch test 2, 6 weeks after DPC sensitization. Treatment: therapeutic diphenylcyclopropenone sensitization with weekly scalp DPC. Findings and caveats of the study: Compared to controls, expanded TCRs made significantly more large clusters of similar CDR3s. Alopecia affecting every donor means their immune response may not match healthy people's.

The sample here was whole blood, taken in connection with sensitization to the hapten diphenylcyclopropenone (DPC). The sequence derives from a woman between 18 and 29 years old with alopecia areata. Some clones in this sample may be carry-over from other donors' samples. This chain links TRBV7-2 with TRBJ1-5, with D unclear. Here the CDR3 DNA reads TGTGCCAGCAGCCTAGAGACGGGTGGCAGAACCCAGCATTTT. It is translated as CASSLETGGRTQHF.